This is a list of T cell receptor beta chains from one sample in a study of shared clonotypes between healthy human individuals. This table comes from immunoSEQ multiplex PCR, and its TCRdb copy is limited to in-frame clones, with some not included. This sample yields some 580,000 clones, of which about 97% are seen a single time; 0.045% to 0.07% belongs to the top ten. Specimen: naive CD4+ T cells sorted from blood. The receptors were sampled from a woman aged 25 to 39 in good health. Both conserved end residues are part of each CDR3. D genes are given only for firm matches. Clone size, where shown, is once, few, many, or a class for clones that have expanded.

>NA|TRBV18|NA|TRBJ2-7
CASSPIRTAGLMGEQYF
TGTGCCAGCTCACCCATAAGGACCGCGGGACTGATGGGCGAGCAGTACTTC
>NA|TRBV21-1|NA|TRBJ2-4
CASSKGYPSRAGVAKNIQYF
TGTGCCAGCAGCAAAGGTTACCCCTCAAGGGCGGGAGTAGCCAAAAACATTCAGTACTTC
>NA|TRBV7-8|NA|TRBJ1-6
CASSSRGAGYNSPLHF
TGTGCCAGCAGCTCGCGCGGGGCAGGTTATAATTCACCCCTCCACTTT
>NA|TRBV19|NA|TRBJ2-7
CASSIAGAYEQYF
TGTGCCAGTAGTATAGCAGGTGCTTACGAGCAGTACTTC
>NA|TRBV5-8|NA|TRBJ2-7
CASSLGGPGYEQYF
TGTGCCAGCAGCTTGGGGGGGCCTGGATACGAGCAGTACTTC
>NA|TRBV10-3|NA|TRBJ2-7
CAISEPTEAPYEQYF
TGTGCCATCAGTGAGCCAACAGAGGCTCCCTACGAGCAGTACTTC
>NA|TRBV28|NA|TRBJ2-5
CASRPTGLPPEAQYF
TGTGCCAGCAGACCTACTGGACTTCCCCCCGAGGCCCAGTACTTC
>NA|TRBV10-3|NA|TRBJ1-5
CAISQEGSNQPQHF
TGTGCCATCAGTCAGGAGGGTAGCAATCAGCCCCAGCATTTT
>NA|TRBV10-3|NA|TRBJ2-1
CAIRLGEVDEQFF
TGTGCCATTCGACTAGGGGAGGTCGATGAGCAGTTCTTC
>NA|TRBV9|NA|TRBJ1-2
CASSAQGRVGYTF
TGTGCCAGCAGCGCTCAGGGAAGGGTTGGCTACACCTTC
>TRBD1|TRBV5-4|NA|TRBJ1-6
CASSRTAGTANSPLHF
TGTGCCAGCAGCCGTACTGCCGGGACAGCTAATTCACCCCTCCACTTT
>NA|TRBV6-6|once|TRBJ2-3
CARSNTQYF
TGTGCCAGGTCAAATACGCAGTATTTT
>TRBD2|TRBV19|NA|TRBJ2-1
CASSRLAGDRYEQFF
TGTGCCAGTAGTAGGCTAGCGGGAGACCGATATGAGCAGTTCTTC
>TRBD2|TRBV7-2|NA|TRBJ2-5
CASSLSGRGETQYF
TGTGCCAGCAGTCTTAGCGGGAGAGGAGAGACCCAGTACTTC
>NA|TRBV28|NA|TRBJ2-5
CASTSSPETQYF
TGTGCCAGCACCTCTTCACCGGAGACCCAGTACTTC
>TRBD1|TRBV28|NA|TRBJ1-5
CASSPSNPTGDGQPQHF
TGTGCCAGCAGTCCATCCAACCCGACAGGGGATGGTCAGCCCCAGCATTTT
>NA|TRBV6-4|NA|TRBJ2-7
CATSRGVEQYF
TGTGCCACCTCAAGGGGCGTCGAGCAGTACTTC
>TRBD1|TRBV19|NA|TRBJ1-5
CASSKTGVGQPQHF
TGTGCCAGTAGTAAGACAGGGGTCGGGCAGCCCCAGCATTTT
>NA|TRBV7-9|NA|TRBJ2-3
CASSPTGDSTDTQYF
TGTGCCAGCAGTCCAACCGGGGATTCCACAGATACGCAGTATTTT
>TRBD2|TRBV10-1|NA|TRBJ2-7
CASISSGNVDEQYF
TGCGCCAGCATTTCCAGCGGGAACGTCGACGAGCAGTACTTC
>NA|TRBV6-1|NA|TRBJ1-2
CASSEIQVGYGYTF
TGTGCCAGCAGTGAAATCCAGGTTGGCTATGGCTACACCTTC
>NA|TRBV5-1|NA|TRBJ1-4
CASSLVGATNEKLFF
TGCGCCAGCAGCTTGGTGGGGGCAACTAATGAAAAACTGTTTTTT
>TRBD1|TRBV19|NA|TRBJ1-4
CASSIRQGGEKLFF
TGTGCCAGTAGTATACGGCAAGGGGGCGAAAAACTGTTTTTT
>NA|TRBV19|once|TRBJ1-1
CASSILPRGSRAFF
TGTGCCAGTAGTATACTTCCAAGGGGATCTCGAGCTTTCTTT
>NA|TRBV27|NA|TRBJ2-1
CATGQRSSYNEQFF
TGTGCCACAGGGCAGCGGAGCTCCTACAATGAGCAGTTCTTC
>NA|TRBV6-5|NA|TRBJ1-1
CASSYSAGEAFF
TGTGCCAGCAGTTACTCCGCGGGGGAAGCTTTCTTT
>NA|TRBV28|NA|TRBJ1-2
CASSSQRRYGYTF
TGTGCCAGCAGTTCACAGAGGAGGTATGGCTACACCTTC
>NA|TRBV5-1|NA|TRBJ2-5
CASSFYDRDQETQYF
TGCGCCAGCAGCTTCTATGACAGAGACCAAGAGACCCAGTACTTC
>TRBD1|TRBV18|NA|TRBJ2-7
CASSPDRASTYEQYF
TGTGCCAGCTCACCAGACAGGGCAAGTACTTACGAGCAGTACTTC
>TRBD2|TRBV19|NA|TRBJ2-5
CASSTTSGRETQYF
TGTGCCAGTAGTACAACTAGCGGGAGAGAGACCCAGTACTTC
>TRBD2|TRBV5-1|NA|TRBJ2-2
CASSSFPVGPREAFEELFF
TGCGCCAGCAGCTCATTCCCGGTAGGCCCCCGGGAGGCTTTTGAGGAGCTGTTTTTT
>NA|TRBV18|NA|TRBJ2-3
CASSIAGTQYF
TGTGCCAGCTCCATCGCCGGAACGCAGTATTTT
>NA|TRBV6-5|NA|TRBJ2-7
CASNQGRKGEQYF
TGTGCCAGCAATCAGGGGAGAAAAGGCGAGCAGTACTTC
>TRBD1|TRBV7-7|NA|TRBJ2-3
CASSAGQGVTDTQYF
TGTGCCAGCAGCGCGGGACAGGGCGTCACAGATACGCAGTATTTT
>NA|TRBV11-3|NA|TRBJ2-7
CASSPPGRAYEQYF
TGTGCCAGCAGCCCCCCGGGCCGAGCCTACGAGCAGTACTTC
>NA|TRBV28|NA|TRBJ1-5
CASRPGRRPPYSNQPQHF
TGTGCCAGCAGGCCGGGACGGCGACCACCTTATAGCAATCAGCCCCAGCATTTT
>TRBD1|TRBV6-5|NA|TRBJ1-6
CASSYSTGGYNSPLHF
TGTGCCAGCAGTTACTCAACAGGGGGCTATAATTCACCCCTCCACTTT
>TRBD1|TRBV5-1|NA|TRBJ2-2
CASSSLVRDRITGELFF
TGCGCCAGCAGTTCCCTTGTGAGGGACAGGATTACCGGGGAGCTGTTTTTT
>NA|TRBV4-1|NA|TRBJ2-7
CASSQDPWQADYEQYF
TGCGCCAGCAGCCAAGATCCTTGGCAGGCCGACTACGAGCAGTACTTC
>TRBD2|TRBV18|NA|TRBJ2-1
CASSRGTRLYEQFF
TGTGCCAGCTCACGCGGGACTAGATTATATGAGCAGTTCTTC
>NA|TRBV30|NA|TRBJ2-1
CAWSVERVGNEQFF
TGTGCCTGGAGTGTAGAGCGGGTAGGCAATGAGCAGTTCTTC
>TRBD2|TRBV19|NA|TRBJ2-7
CASSIGTSGSSYEQYF
TGTGCCAGTAGTATAGGAACTAGCGGAAGCTCCTACGAGCAGTACTTC
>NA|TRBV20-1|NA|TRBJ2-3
CSATLTDTQYF
TGCAGTGCTACATTAACAGATACGCAGTATTTT
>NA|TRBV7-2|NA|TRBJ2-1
CASSYPTGTPRQFF
TGTGCCAGCAGCTACCCGACCGGGACCCCCAGGCAGTTCTTC
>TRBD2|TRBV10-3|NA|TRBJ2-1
CAISESILAGNNEQFF
TGTGCCATCAGTGAGTCGATTCTAGCGGGGAACAATGAGCAGTTCTTC
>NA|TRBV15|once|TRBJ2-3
CATSRGGGLGDTQYF
TGTGCCACCAGCAGGGGTGGAGGGCTTGGAGATACGCAGTATTTT
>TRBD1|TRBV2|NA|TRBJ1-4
CASRERQGNEKLFF
TGTGCCAGCAGGGAGCGACAGGGTAACGAAAAACTGTTTTTT
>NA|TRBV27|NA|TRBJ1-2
CASLPGPPRAGGYTF
TGTGCCAGCCTCCCGGGTCCGCCCAGGGCCGGGGGCTACACCTTC
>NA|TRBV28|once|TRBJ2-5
CASSLVPSTPQETQYF
TGTGCCAGCAGTTTAGTCCCATCCACCCCACAAGAGACCCAGTACTTC
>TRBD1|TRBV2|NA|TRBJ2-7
CASSGTGLFEQYF
TGTGCCAGCAGTGGGACAGGGCTCTTCGAGCAGTACTTC
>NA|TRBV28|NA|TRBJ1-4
CASSSINEKLFF
TGTGCCAGCAGTTCCATTAATGAAAAACTGTTTTTT
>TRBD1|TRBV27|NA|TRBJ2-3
CASSLRQGPTDTQYF
TGTGCCAGCAGTCTACGACAGGGCCCAACAGATACGCAGTATTTT
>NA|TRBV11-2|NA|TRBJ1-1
CASSHQSRIFEAFF
TGTGCCAGCAGCCACCAATCAAGAATATTTGAAGCTTTCTTT
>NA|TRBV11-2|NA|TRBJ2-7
CASSLDHYEQYF
TGTGCCAGCAGCTTAGATCATTACGAGCAGTACTTC